Here is one T cell receptor (beta chain) with its context. Trimming left V 1 base short and J 0 bases short, with 13 bases between. Germline V lookup: CDR1 SGHRS, CDR2 YFSETQ. The CDR3 runs 17 residues. Assay: immunoSEQ multiplex PCR; the TCRdb copy retains only in-frame clones and omits some. The sample lists 20,000 to 30,000 clones, roughly 93% occurring once. This specimen belongs to a study of OX40 agonist ivuxolimab in advanced cancers. The receptor was isolated from an adult with an advanced solid tumor such as melanoma, head and neck, liver or kidney cancer. Sequenced here: CD4+ or CD8+ T cells sorted from blood, sampled in a trial of the OX40 agonist ivuxolimab. The chain is built from TRBV5-1 and TRBJ2-2; a possible D gene is TRBD1 (6 bases). The CDR3 DNA is TGCGCCAGCAGCTTGTGGGGGCTGGACTCGAACACCGGGGAGCTGTTTTTT. Amino acid sequence: CASSLWGLDSNTGELFF. The variable domain in full, with the rest retrieved from reference TRBV5-1 and TRBJ2-2, is KAGVTQTPRYLIKTRGQQVTLSCSPISGHRSVSWYQQTPGQGLQFLFEYFSETQRNKGNFPGRFSGRQFSNSRSEMNVSTLELGDSALYLCASSLWGLDSNTGELFFGEGSRLTVL.